This T cell receptor beta chain was sequenced during a study of regulatory T cells in long-lasting Graves disease. As to time point: newly diagnosed GD, antithyroid drugs for less than 3 months. The authors made the TCR library using RNA they extracted from PBMCs. For TCR beta, libraries came from iRepertoire HTBI primers and Arm-PCR of CDR3 regions. Via MiXCR, TCRdb re-called the multiplex PCR reads, giving one row per CDR3 protein. Of approximately 310,000 distinct CDR3 sequences listed, 18% are singletons. The CDR3 length is 12 residues. Germline V gene sequence: CDR1 SQVTM, CDR2 ANQGSEA. V lost 6 bases to trimming and J lost 10 bases, with 18 bases between them.

The specimen comprised peripheral blood mononuclear cells (PBMCs), sampled at new diagnosis, from a patient treated with antithyroid drugs. The TCR sequence derives from a female donor with Graves disease. The chain combines TRBV29-1 with TRBJ1-1, with D perhaps matching TRBD1 (5 bases). CDR3 in amino acids: CSVRGWDGVAFF. CDR3 DNA sequence: TGCAGCGTAAGGGGCTGGGACGGTGTAGCTTTCTTT.